The TCR beta chain under discussion was sequenced for a study of blood T cells in healthy people across ages. As concerns this clonotype: Its specificity is unknown.

The study, taken as a whole, reports: Compared with aged donors, long-lived donors showed fewer expanded clones, suggesting selection.

The authors ran a second PCR of roughly 6 to 12 cycles using a sample-barcoded 5' primer and a J-beta primer mix. Each TCR beta cDNA got a 12-nucleotide random molecular identifier. TCRdb re-analysed the 5' RACE reads in MiXCR, keeping a single row per CDR3 protein. The sample has approximately 900,000 distinct CDR3 sequences; just under 30% are singletons. The germline gives CDR1 SEHNR, CDR2 FQNEAQ (reference sequence). Trimming removed 2 bases from V and 4 bases from J; junction bases left unmatched: 4. This CDR3 comprises 14 residues. The sample also formed part of further work on T cells of mothers and their children. That source adds: Amplification in the second PCR used the M1S primer, which added sample barcodes and 2-4 random nucleotides. Mothers yielded over 8.5 million CDR3 reads, children some 2.8 million each.

The chain couples TRBV7-9 to TRBJ1-1; 7 bases match TRBD1. Sequenced sample: blood. The receptor was derived from a woman aged 40 to 50 in good health. The CDR3, as DNA: TGTGCCAGCAGCTTACCAGGGGGGGTCACTGAAGCTTTCTTT. Amino acids: CASSLPGGVTEAFF.